This T cell receptor beta chain was profiled in a study of STAT5B mutations in CD4+ large granular lymphocyte leukemia. Study-wide findings and caveats: No patients shared main leukemic clonotypes, though about 24% appeared at low frequency elsewhere.

In the authors' methods: Productive clonotypes were detectable down to 2.59 x 10-5 frequency. TCRdb's copy holds only in-frame clones and misses some; the assay was immunoSEQ multiplex PCR. V and J calls and clone size are copied from that table; D and trimming were computed from the DNA. The sample comprises tens of thousands of clones, about 80% of which are singletons, and 4% to 5% rests with the top ten. Details on this clone: No antigen is known for it.

This receptor was obtained from a human donor in good health. The sequencing sample was made of CD4+ T cells from blood buffy coats.

The CDR3 is CASSQASAELTDTQYF. The CDR3 nucleotides read TGCGCCAGCAGCCAAGCTAGCGCGGAACTCACAGATACGCAGTATTTT. The V and J genes are TRBV5-1 and TRBJ2-3, with D possibly being TRBD2 (6 bases). There are 16 residues in the CDR3. V dropped 4 bases and J dropped 2 bases, with 17 bases sitting between them. Germline loops: CDR1 SGHRS, CDR2 YFSETQ.